Below, 16 T cell receptor beta chains from the same sample are listed, as sequenced in a study of cytomegalovirus exposure and HLA in healthy donors. PCR was performed using 60 Vbeta and 13 Jbeta primers. Assay: immunoSEQ multiplex PCR; the TCRdb copy retains only in-frame clones and omits some. The sample includes about 170,000 clones, 73% seen only once; the top ten take under 7%. Sequences were obtained from PBMCs. The origin of the receptors is a woman younger than 35 in good health and CMV-seropositive.

The DNA of the CDR3 is TGTGCCAGCAGTAACCCCCCGGGACAGGGGTTGGGAGACACTGAAGCTTTCTTT. Its translation is CASSNPPGQGLGDTEAFF. This chain connects TRBV28 to TRBJ1-1, with 10 bases identical to TRBD1. Trimming removed 5 bases from V and 3 bases from J; junction bases left unmatched: 15. The CDR3 contains 18 residues. Germline assignment: CDR1 MDHEN and CDR2 SYDVKM.

The rearrangement uses TRBV5-4 and TRBJ2-5; 12 nucleotides agree with TRBD2. The CDR3 runs to 18 residues. V gave up 4 bases and J gave up 5 bases; unmatched junction bases: 15. Germline CDR1 is SGHNT and CDR2 is YYREEE (reference sequence). CDR3 sequence (DNA): TGTGCCAGCAGCGGCCAGGGGGCTAGCGGGGGGGGAGGGGAGACCCAGTACTTC. This encodes CASSGQGASGGGGETQYF.

The rearrangement uses TRBV6-1 and TRBJ2-7, with a tentative D call TRBD1 (5 bases). The V gene lost 0 bases and the J gene lost 2 bases, with 8 bases spanning the gap. Germline V gives CDR1 MNHNS, CDR2 SASEGT. The CDR3 contains 14 residues. CDR3 DNA sequence: TGTGCCAGCAGTGAAGCGGGGCAGCCCTACGAGCAGTACTTC. It codes for CASSEAGQPYEQYF.

This clone was seen only a few times. The CDR3 coding sequence is TGTGCCAGCAGTACTACAGGGGGGGGTGACTACGAGCAGTACTTC. This codes for CASSTTGGGDYEQYF. V gene TRBV2 combines with J gene TRBJ2-7, with D maybe TRBD1 (8 bases). Trimming stripped 5 bases from V and 3 bases from J, with 17 bases between. CDR1 and CDR2 from the germline V gene are SNHLY and FYNNEI. This CDR3 has 15 residues.

As regards this clone: The junction and the germline gene differ at one end; a read error may be behind it. The V and J genes are TRBV7-9 and TRBJ2-7; a weak D match, TRBD2 (5 bases). Germline V CDR1 and CDR2: SEHNR, FQNEAQ (reference sequence). The CDR3 consists of 14 residues. The CDR3 here is CSSSLSGSSYEQYF. CDR3 nucleotide sequence: TGTTCCAGCAGCTTAAGTGGGAGCTCCTACGAGCAGTACTTC.

CDR3 region: CASSFSLQSNTEAFF. The CDR3 nucleotides read TGTGCCAGCAGCTTTTCGTTGCAGTCGAACACTGAAGCTTTCTTT. This chain uses TRBV11-1 with TRBJ1-1; D remains ambiguous. The germline V and J ends were trimmed by 3 bases and 1 base, with 12 bases remaining between them. The CDR3 length is 15 residues. CDR1 SGHAT and CDR2 FQDESV come from the germline V gene (reference sequence).

This clone appeared a single time. This same CDR3 is encoded by further DNA sequences in the sample. The V and J genes are TRBV5-4 and TRBJ1-4; 7 bases line up with TRBD1. The germline V gene has CDR1 SGHNT and CDR2 YYREEE (reference sequence). The CDR3 consists of 16 residues. J was trimmed by 6 bases and V by 4 bases; bases with no gene match: 12. The CDR3 loop is CASSTQLGGIDEKLFF. DNA for the CDR3: TGTGCCAGCAGCACCCAACTAGGGGGCATCGATGAAAAACTGTTTTTT.

This chain links TRBV6-5 with TRBJ1-2; TRBD1 aligns across 9 bases. CDR1 and CDR2 from the germline V gene are MNHEY and SVGAGI. The V and J ends lost 10 bases and 6 bases, in that order; junction bases with no gene match: 15. The CDR3 loop spans 15 amino acids. CDR3 sequence: CATNWNPGQGNGYTF. DNA of the CDR3: TGTGCCACTAATTGGAACCCGGGACAGGGAAATGGCTACACCTTC.

V and J are TRBV19 and TRBJ1-2; D uncertain. The CDR3 contains 11 residues. Germline-derived CDR1 and CDR2 are LNHDA and SQIVND (reference sequence). Trimming took 1 base from V and 8 from J, leaving 5 bases between them. Here the CDR3 reads CASSIGRGYTF. CDR3 DNA sequence: TGTGCCAGTAGTATAGGTCGGGGCTACACCTTC.

V gene TRBV7-2 combines with J gene TRBJ1-1; D may be TRBD1 (5 bases). The germline V gene has CDR1 SGHTA and CDR2 FQGNSA. The CDR3 runs 13 residues. V was cut by 5 bases and J by 6 bases, with 13 bases left in between. The CDR3: CASSLGGGSEAFF. CDR3 coding DNA: TGTGCCAGCAGCCTTGGGGGGGGATCTGAAGCTTTCTTT. Full variable domain (rest looked up from reference TRBV7-2 and TRBJ1-1): GAGVSQSPSNKVTEKGKDVELRCDPISGHTALYWYRQSLGQGLEFLIYFQGNSAPDKSGLPSDRFSAERTGGSVSTLTIQRTQQEDSAVYLCASSLGGGSEAFFGQGTRLTVV.

This chain uses TRBV7-8 with TRBJ1-5; the match to TRBD1 covers 9 bases. The CDR3 has 20 residues. Losses at the gene ends were 0 bases for V and 0 bases for J; bases not matched to a gene: 12. CDR1 is SGHVS and CDR2 is FQNEAQ in the germline V gene. The CDR3 region has the DNA TGTGCCAGCAGCTTAGCCATCCCCGGGGGACAGGGAGCTAGCAATCAGCCCCAGCATTTT. Translating it yields CASSLAIPGGQGASNQPQHF.

This clone was counted only a few times. This sequence joins TRBV6-5 and TRBJ2-5; 8 bases fit TRBD2. The CDR3 spans 13 residues. Looked up from germline, CDR1 is MNHEY and CDR2 is SVGAGI. The trim removed 4 bases at V and 7 bases at J, leaving 5 bases unmatched. The chain's CDR3 is CASSLDGGGTQYF. Written as DNA, the CDR3 is TGTGCCAGCAGTTTAGACGGGGGGGGGACCCAGTACTTC.

This clone was recorded only once. CDR3: CASRREGYGYTF. The CDR3 DNA sequence: TGTGCCAGCCGGCGGGAGGGGTATGGCTACACCTTC. V is TRBV2 and J is TRBJ1-2; TRBD1 is a possible D gene (5 bases). CDR3 length equals 12 residues. Germline CDR1 is SNHLY and CDR2 is FYNNEI. Deletions cut 8 bases from V and 5 bases from J, with 12 bases between.

The chain uses TRBV7-6 and TRBJ1-2; D is undetermined. Per the germline V gene, CDR1 is SGHVS and CDR2 is FNYEAQ. V lost 5 bases and J lost 7, with 20 bases in between. The CDR3 is made up of 15 amino acids. DNA for the CDR3: TGTGCCAGCAGCCCCAGTGGGGAGATAGAGCTTGGCTACACCTTC. Its protein product is CASSPSGEIELGYTF.

This clone has more than one count but fewer than ten. The gene calls are TRBV18 and TRBJ2-7; 9 nucleotides line up with TRBD2. The J call may be incorrect, as the DNA end agrees better with TRBJ2-1. The CDR3 runs 14 residues. Germline-derived CDR1 and CDR2 are KGHSH and LQKENI. The CDR3 DNA follows: TGTGCCAGCTCACGGTCTAGCGGGGAAAATGAGCAGTTCTTC. Translating it yields CASSRSSGENEQFF.

The rearrangement links TRBV10-3 to TRBJ2-1; 7 bases map to TRBD2. Trimming took 3 bases from V and 1 from J; bases not matched to a gene: 9. The CDR3 runs 17 residues. CDR1 ENHRY and CDR2 SYGVKD come from the germline V gene. The CDR3 nucleotides are TGTGCCATCAGTGAAGGGGCGGGGGTCTTTTCCTACAATGAGCAGTTCTTC. This translates into CAISEGAGVFSYNEQFF.